The 23 T cell receptor beta chains listed next were all sequenced from one sample in a study of T cell repertoires in cytomegalovirus infection. TCRdb re-called the reads through MiXCR, storing one row per CDR3 protein. The sample has under 150,000 distinct CDR3 sequences; 7% to 10% are singletons. The sample consisted of PBMCs. The source of these receptors is a human donor in good health (CMV status not recorded). Some clones in this sample may be carry-over from other donors' samples.

This clonotype was seen more than once but under ten times. The chain recombines TRBV9 with TRBJ1-6; maybe TRBD1 (6 bases). Germline CDR1 SGDLS, CDR2 YYNGEE. The V and J ends lost 3 bases and 6 bases respectively, with 16 bases between them. The CDR3 totals 16 residues. The CDR3 sequence is CASSARRGGGNSPLHF. The CDR3 region has the DNA TGTGCCAGCAGCGCCCGAAGGGGGGGCGGTAATTCACCCCTCCACTTT.

This clonotype was seen many times. The V call is TRBV7-9, the J call TRBJ1-1; 8 nucleotides match TRBD1. The germline CDR1 and CDR2 sequences are SEHNR and FQNEAQ (reference sequence). This CDR3 is 15 amino acids long. Losses at the gene ends were 3 bases for V and 4 bases for J; bases not matched to a gene: 7. This CDR3 reads CASSFPTGVGTEAFF. The DNA of the CDR3 is TGTGCCAGCAGCTTCCCGACAGGGGTGGGCACTGAAGCTTTCTTT.

Many counts were recorded for this clonotype. The chain carries TRBV6-5 and TRBJ2-1; D not resolved. The CDR3 is made up of 15 amino acids. Germline V lookup: CDR1 MNHEY, CDR2 SVGAGI. Trimming took 3 bases from V and 3 from J, leaving 12 bases between them. CDR3 region: CASSYTSSSYNEQFF. The CDR3 DNA reads as TGTGCCAGCAGTTATACCTCCTCCAGCTACAATGAGCAGTTCTTC.

Details on this clonotype: A much bigger clone sits one base away, suggesting this may be a read error. Since no conserved phenylalanine or tryptophan closes the CDR3, a read error is the likely cause. The V call is TRBV11-2, the J call TRBJ2-3; D not certain. V was clipped by 8 bases and J by 2 bases, with 5 bases between them. Looked up from germline, CDR1 is SGHAT and CDR2 is FQNNGV. The CDR3 covers 11 residues. The CDR3 spells CASRITDTQYL. The CDR3 coding sequence is TGTGCCAGCCGAATCACAGATACGCAGTATCTT.

As regards this clonotype: This could be a read error, since a much larger clone is one nucleotide away. The rearrangement uses TRBV6-6 and TRBJ2-3, with D possibly TRBD2 on 6 matching bases. The germline V gene has CDR1 MNHNY and CDR2 SVGAGI (reference sequence). The V end was cut by 1 base, the J end by 2 bases, with 10 bases between. The CDR3 extends over 15 amino acids. The CDR3 loop is CASSYLGLPTDTQYF. CDR3 nucleotides: TGTGCCAGCAGTTACTTGGGACTGCCCACAGATACGCAGTATTTT.

In its sample, this clonotype was seen many times. J is TRBJ2-7 and V is TRBV6-1, with 9 bases identical to TRBD2. The germline gives CDR1 MNHNS, CDR2 SASEGT. J was trimmed by 7 bases and V by 6 bases; bases with no gene match: 13. CDR3 length: 15 residues. This CDR3 reads CASSPVDSGSVEQYV. CDR3 in DNA: TGTGCCAGCAGCCCGGTTGATAGCGGGAGTGTTGAGCAGTACGTC.

This clonotype showed up many times. V usage is TRBV9 and J usage is TRBJ2-1, with D perhaps TRBD1 (6 bases). Trimming left V 4 bases short and J 8 bases short, with 10 bases between. The germline CDR1 and CDR2 sequences are SGDLS and YYNGEE. This CDR3 is 12 amino acids long. CDR3 bases: TGTGCCAGCAGCATAACAGGGTATGAGCAGTTCTTC. Translated: CASSITGYEQFF.

This clonotype occurred many times. This sequence joins TRBV7-2 and TRBJ2-1; tentatively, D is TRBD1 or TRBD2 (5 bases each). The CDR3 spans 16 residues. Trimming took off 1 base at V and 0 bases at J, with 10 bases between the two ends. Germline loops: CDR1 SGHTA, CDR2 FQGNSA. CDR3 amino acids: CASSLGGDHSYNEQFF. In nucleotides, the CDR3 is TGTGCCAGCAGCTTAGGTGGGGACCACTCCTACAATGAGCAGTTCTTC.

J is TRBJ2-2 and V is TRBV7-9, with D uncertain. V gave up 5 bases and J gave up 2 bases, with 18 bases separating them. Per the germline V gene, CDR1 is SEHNR and CDR2 is FQNEAQ (reference sequence). CDR3 length: 17 amino acids. The CDR3 spells CASSPFPLGSNTGELFF. In DNA form, the CDR3 reads TGTGCCAGCAGCCCATTCCCCCTTGGCTCTAACACCGGGGAGCTGTTTTTT.

In this sample, this clonotype turned up many times. The chain uses TRBV5-1 and TRBJ1-1; D gene uncertain. This CDR3 has 13 residues. Germline-derived CDR1 and CDR2 are SGHRS and YFSETQ. V lost 0 bases and J lost 1, with 4 bases in between. CDR3 DNA: TGCGCCAGCAGCTTGGAACCGAACACTGAAGCTTTCTTT. Translated: CASSLEPNTEAFF.

This rearrangement joins TRBV20-1 to TRBJ2-5; either TRBD1 or TRBD2 may supply D (5 bases each). V was cut by 0 bases and J by 9 bases, with 17 bases left in between. CDR1 DFQATT and CDR2 SNEGSKA come from the germline V gene (reference sequence). The CDR3 sequence is 14 residues long. The CDR3 loop is CSARDEGQKTAQYF. CDR3 in DNA: TGCAGTGCTAGAGATGAGGGGCAGAAAACGGCCCAGTACTTC.

This clonotype has a count of ten or more. V usage is TRBV20-1 and J usage is TRBJ1-1; 7 bases align to TRBD1. The V and J ends lost 3 bases and 4 bases, in that order; junction bases with no gene match: 8. The germline V gene encodes CDR1 DFQATT and CDR2 SNEGSKA (reference sequence). The length of the CDR3 is 14 residues. CDR3 in amino acids: CSARSTGSGTEAFF. DNA for the CDR3: TGCAGTGCTAGGTCGACAGGGAGTGGCACTGAAGCTTTCTTT.

This clonotype was recorded at least ten times. The V and J genes are TRBV29-1 and TRBJ2-3, with 12 bases fitting TRBD2. Unmatched junction bases numbered 11, after V lost 6 bases and J lost 7 bases. CDR3 length equals 15 residues. Per germline, CDR1 SQVTM and CDR2 ANQGSEA. The CDR3 sequence: CSVDRLAGAGHTQYF. The CDR3 coding sequence is TGCAGCGTCGACAGACTAGCGGGGGCGGGGCATACGCAGTATTTT.

This clonotype showed up many times. The chain recombines TRBV12-3 or TRBV12-4 with TRBJ2-1, with D unclear. This CDR3 region has 11 residues. The V and J ends lost 6 bases and 4 bases respectively, with 4 bases between them. DNA of the CDR3: TGTGCCAGCAGAACGTACAATGAGCAGTTCTTC. Translation gives CASRTYNEQFF.

This clonotype was seen repeatedly, ten times or more. The V gene is TRBV14, the J gene TRBJ2-2; TRBD2 is a possible D gene (5 bases). Germline V lookup: CDR1 SGHDN, CDR2 FVKESK. The V and J ends lost 3 bases and 3 bases respectively, with 14 bases between them. The CDR3 runs 16 residues. In nucleotides, the CDR3 is TGTGCCAGCAGCCAGGGAGTCCGGGTCGACACCGGGGAGCTGTTTTTT. This translates into CASSQGVRVDTGELFF.

In this sample, this clonotype turned up many times. The chain has TRBV7-9 and TRBJ2-7, with unresolved D. Germline V gene lookup returns CDR1 SEHNR and CDR2 FQNEAQ (reference sequence). The CDR3 runs 12 residues. Trimming removed 3 bases at V and 3 bases at J, with 6 bases between. For the CDR3, the DNA is TGTGCCAGCAGCTTCCTGGACTACGAGCAGTACTTC. Its protein product is CASSFLDYEQYF.

Ten or more counts support this clonotype. V and J are TRBV7-2 and TRBJ2-3; the match to TRBD2 covers 9 bases. Trimming removed 0 bases from V and 4 bases from J; junction bases left unmatched: 2. Germline loops: CDR1 SGHTA, CDR2 FQGNSA. The CDR3 covers 15 residues. CDR3 in DNA: TGTGCCAGCAGCTTAGCGGCGGGAGGGGCAGATACGCAGTATTTT. The encoded protein is CASSLAAGGADTQYF.

Points on this clonotype: Just one base apart from a much larger clone, this may be a read error. The gene calls are TRBV20-1 and TRBJ1-1, with TRBD1 matching over 7 bases. V gave up 6 bases and J gave up 7 bases; unmatched junction bases: 11. CDR3 length equals 13 residues. Germline loops: CDR1 DFQATT, CDR2 SNEGSKA (reference sequence). The CDR3 region is CSAWGQWVREAFF. CDR3 sequence (DNA): TGCAGTGCCTGGGGACAGTGGGTGCGTGAAGCTTTCTTT.

This clonotype has a count of ten or more. V usage is TRBV5-1 and J usage is TRBJ1-6; D is possibly TRBD1 (5 bases). Germline V gives CDR1 SGHRS, CDR2 YFSETQ. The CDR3 consists of 17 residues. The V end lost 2 bases, the J end lost 0 bases, and 12 bases lay between the germline ends. CDR3 nucleotide sequence: TGCGCCAGCAGCTTTACAACCGGGGGCTCCTATAATTCACCCCTCCACTTT. This sequence encodes CASSFTTGGSYNSPLHF.

This clonotype appeared many times. The chain uses TRBV7-8 and TRBJ1-2; tentative D call: TRBD1 (5 bases). The V end lost 5 bases, the J end lost 7 bases, and 17 bases lay between the germline ends. Germline V gene lookup returns CDR1 SGHVS and CDR2 FQNEAQ. The CDR3 runs to 14 residues. The CDR3 bases are TGTGCCAGCAGCGGGGATTGGGGCACTATTGGCTACACCTTC. Residues: CASSGDWGTIGYTF.

The chain has TRBV12-3 or TRBV12-4 and TRBJ2-6; 7 positions agree with TRBD1. V was clipped by 4 bases and J by 6 bases; unmatched bases: 9. The CDR3 loop spans 16 amino acids. The CDR3 region has the DNA TGTGCCAGCAGTTCGGGACAGTCCCTCATGGCCAACGTCCTGACTTTC. Translating gives CASSSGQSLMANVLTF.

This clonotype was detected ten times or more. The V call is TRBV12-3 or TRBV12-4, the J call TRBJ1-6, with D unclear. The CDR3 has 17 residues. V dropped 6 bases and J dropped 0 bases, with 15 bases sitting between them. CDR3 in amino acids: CASRGGPVSSYNSPLHF. The DNA for the CDR3 is TGTGCCAGCAGGGGCGGACCGGTGAGCTCCTATAATTCACCCCTCCACTTT.

This clonotype was counted at least ten times. The chain recombines TRBV25-1 with TRBJ1-2; the match to TRBD1 covers 9 bases. The germline V gene has CDR1 MGHDK and CDR2 SYGVNS. Losses at the gene ends were 6 bases for V and 7 bases for J; bases not matched to a gene: 3. The CDR3 is made up of 12 amino acids. The CDR3 region is CASSEQGAGYTF. CDR3 in DNA: TGTGCCAGCAGCGAACAGGGGGCTGGCTACACCTTC.